Listed below are T cell receptor beta chains from one sample, sequenced in a study of CD8 T cells in Susac syndrome. MiXCR, run by TCRdb on the immunoSEQ multiplex PCR reads, gives a single entry per CDR3 protein. The table records about 140,000 distinct CDR3 sequences, about 94% of them present only once. Sequencing was performed on CD8+ T cells from PBMCs. The receptors originated from a human donor in good health. Each CDR3 is given with its conserved first and last residue. The order of the fields is J gene, V gene, D gene, CDR3 DNA, CDR3 protein. D genes are given only for firm matches.

>TRBJ2-5|TRBV27|-
TGTGCCAGCAGTACTCAACAGGGGGGGGACCAAGAGACCCAGTACTTC
CASSTQQGGDQETQYF
>TRBJ2-6|TRBV6-2/TRBV6-3|-
TGTGCCAGCAGCGGCCGGGGGTACTCTGGGGCCAACGTCCTGACTTTC
CASSGRGYSGANVLTF
>TRBJ2-7|TRBV28|-
TGTGCCAGCAGTCCTCCTCGGGGTCACGAGCAGTACTTC
CASSPPRGHEQYF
>TRBJ2-1|TRBV29-1|-
TGCAGCGTTCCTGGGTGGGTCAATGAGCAGTTCTTC
CSVPGWVNEQFF
>TRBJ2-1|TRBV12-3/TRBV12-4|-
TGTGCCAGCAGTTTCTCCGGATTTGAGCAGTTCTTC
CASSFSGFEQFF
>TRBJ2-5|TRBV19|-
TGTGCCAGTAGTAGTCGTGGGGAAGAGACCCAGTACTTC
CASSSRGEETQYF
>TRBJ2-7|TRBV7-2|TRBD2
TGTGCCAGCAGTGGAAGCGGGACCTCCTACGAGCAGTACTTC
CASSGSGTSYEQYF
>TRBJ2-2|TRBV15|-
TGTGCCACCAGCAGAGAGGGAGGCGGGGAGCTGTTTTTT
CATSREGGGELFF
>TRBJ2-7|TRBV30|-
TGTGCCTGTTACCGGGCCAGCTCCTACGAGCAGTACTTC
CACYRASSYEQYF
>TRBJ1-4|TRBV4-1|-
TGCGCCAGCAGCCCCAAGTTATTAGAAAAACTGTTTTTT
CASSPKLLEKLFF
>TRBJ2-5|TRBV7-3|-
TGTGCCAGCTCGTCGGGACTCAAAGAGACCCAGTACTTC
CASSSGLKETQYF
>TRBJ2-1|TRBV6-2/TRBV6-3|TRBD2
TGTGCCAGCAGTTCCACTAGCGGGAGCGGAGAGCAGTTCTTC
CASSSTSGSGEQFF
>TRBJ2-1|TRBV7-9|-
TGTGCCAGCAGCGCACTAGGGACGGACTCCTACAATGAGCAGTTCTTC
CASSALGTDSYNEQFF
>TRBJ2-5|TRBV15|-
TGTGCCACTATGCCAGTGGGGGTAGGGGAGACCCAGTACTTC
CATMPVGVGETQYF
>TRBJ2-1|TRBV7-9|-
TGTGCCAGCAGCTTAAGGGCGCTCGAGAGTAGCGGTGAGCAGTTCTTC
CASSLRALESSGEQFF
>TRBJ2-7|TRBV20-1|-
TGCAGTGCTAGTACTAGCAGTCCCTACGAGCAGTACTTC
CSASTSSPYEQYF
>TRBJ1-1|TRBV10-2|-
TGCGCCTCAGGGGCTGAAGCTTTCTTT
CASGAEAFF
>TRBJ2-5|TRBV28|-
TGTGCCAGCAGTTTAGAACTAGAGGAGACCCAGTACTTC
CASSLELEETQYF
>TRBJ2-7|TRBV27|TRBD2
TGTGCCAGCAGCCCCCCCCTAGCGGTCTACGAGCAGTACTTC
CASSPPLAVYEQYF
>TRBJ1-2|TRBV7-9|TRBD1
TGTGCCAGCAGCTTAGGATCAGGGGGCCCGGTTTATGGCTACACCTTC
CASSLGSGGPVYGYTF
>TRBJ2-1|TRBV29-1|-
TGCAGCGTTACTAAGGGGTACAATGAGCAGTTCTTC
CSVTKGYNEQFF
>TRBJ2-7|TRBV4-2|-
TGTGCCAGCAGCCAAGATTACGCCACCTACGAGCAGTACTTC
CASSQDYATYEQYF
>TRBJ2-1|TRBV29-1|TRBD2
TGCAGCATCTACGGGGGACTAGCGGGAGAGTTACCCTACAATGAGCAGTTCTTC
CSIYGGLAGELPYNEQFF
>TRBJ2-1|TRBV6-5|-
TGTGCCAGCAGAACCAGCGGAGGGCACAATGAGCAGTTCTTC
CASRTSGGHNEQFF
>TRBJ1-1|TRBV30|-
TGTGCCTGGAGTGTAGCTTCGGGGAGCACTGAAGCTTTCTTT
CAWSVASGSTEAFF
>TRBJ1-3|TRBV15|-
TGTGCCACCAGCCCCGCGTCTGGAAACACCATATATTTT
CATSPASGNTIYF
>TRBJ2-5|TRBV7-9|-
TGTGCCAGCAGCTCCCCCTTCAAACAAGAGACCCAGTACTTC
CASSSPFKQETQYF
>TRBJ2-3|TRBV3-1|-
TGTGCCAGCAGCCAAGGGGCGAGGAGGGCCCCAGATACGCAGTATTTT
CASSQGARRAPDTQYF
>TRBJ2-6|TRBV28|-
TGTGCCAGCAGTTTTGGTCGGGTCGGTGGGGCCAACGTCCTGACTTTC
CASSFGRVGGANVLTF
>TRBJ1-2|TRBV27|-
TGTGCCAGCGGCCCCGGGGCCCACTATGGCTACACCTTC
CASGPGAHYGYTF
>TRBJ2-7|TRBV5-6|TRBD1
TGTGCCAGCAGCTTGGCCCTGACAGGGGGCTCCGAGCAGTACTTC
CASSLALTGGSEQYF
>TRBJ2-1|TRBV24-1|-
TGTGCCACCAGTGATTTGGGCCAGGAGCAGTTCTTC
CATSDLGQEQFF
>TRBJ1-2|TRBV29-1|-
TGCAGCGTTGAAGATCCGACTGCTAACTATGGCTACACCTTC
CSVEDPTANYGYTF
>TRBJ1-1|TRBV27|TRBD1
TGTGCCAGCAGTCTAGGACAGGATCAAAGGCGAGCTTTCTTT
CASSLGQDQRRAFF
>TRBJ2-1|TRBV7-9|TRBD1
TGTGCCAGCAGCCACCGGGACAGACACAATGAGCAGTTCTTC
CASSHRDRHNEQFF